One sample yielded the 4 T cell receptor beta chains listed below, sequenced in a study of T cell responses to AZD1222 COVID-19 vaccine (dated by TCRdb to the early 2020s). Library creation used the immunoSEQ multiplex PCR assay. TCRdb re-hosts the immuneACCESS table, in-frame sequences only. Its copies lack some clones; in the studies checked, an unresolved V gene accounts for under half of them, and the cause for the rest is not known. This sample gives some 90,000 clones in total; 70% to 90% of them show up just once. Less than 1.6% of the sample is in the top ten clones. Taken with the paper, the label for time point translates to: baseline before first vaccination. Sequences were derived from peripheral blood, sampled on day 0 of AZD1222 vaccination. These receptors were taken from an adult in good health.

In its sample, this clone was seen a few times. The V and J genes are TRBV6-5 and TRBJ1-4; 9 bases are shared with TRBD1. The CDR3 runs 14 residues. Germline V lookup: CDR1 MNHEY, CDR2 SVGAGI. With V trimmed by 6 bases and J by 5 bases, 4 bases remained unmatched. The CDR3 DNA sequence: TGTGCCAGCAGCGCGGGACAGGGCAATGAAAAACTGTTTTTT. Translating gives CASSAGQGNEKLFF.

This chain joins TRBV30 and TRBJ2-7; 10 bases agree with TRBD1. The V and J ends lost 0 bases and 5 bases, in that order; junction bases with no gene match: 19. Germline-derived CDR1 and CDR2 are GTSNPN and SVGIG (reference sequence). This CDR3 is built from 19 residues. CDR3 loop: CAWSVLRSYRTGTGDEQYF. The CDR3 nucleotides are TGTGCCTGGAGTGTACTTCGGAGCTATAGAACCGGGACAGGGGACGAGCAGTACTTC.

The rearrangement uses TRBV18 and TRBJ1-5; D is unclear. The CDR3 is 14 amino acids. V shed 3 bases and J shed 0 bases, with 6 bases lying between them. Germline loops: CDR1 KGHSH, CDR2 LQKENI. CDR3 sequence reads: CASSPPNSNQPQHF. CDR3 DNA: TGTGCCAGCTCACCGCCTAATAGCAATCAGCCCCAGCATTTT. Combining the CDR3 with reference TRBV18 and TRBJ1-5 gives the whole variable domain NAGVMQNPRHLVRRRGQEARLRCSPMKGHSHVYWYRQLPEEGLKFMVYLQKENIIDESGMPKERFSAEFPKEGPSILRIQQVVRGDSAAYFCASSPPNSNQPQHFGDGTRLSIL.

This chain links TRBV4-1 with TRBJ2-5; D possibly uses TRBD1 or TRBD2 (5 bases each). Germline assignment: CDR1 MGHRA and CDR2 YSYEKL. CDR3 length equals 13 residues. Trimming removed 1 base from V and 4 bases from J, with 7 bases in between. As DNA, the CDR3 is TGCGCCAGCAGCCAAGCTGGGGGAGAGACCCAGTACTTC. Residues: CASSQAGGETQYF.